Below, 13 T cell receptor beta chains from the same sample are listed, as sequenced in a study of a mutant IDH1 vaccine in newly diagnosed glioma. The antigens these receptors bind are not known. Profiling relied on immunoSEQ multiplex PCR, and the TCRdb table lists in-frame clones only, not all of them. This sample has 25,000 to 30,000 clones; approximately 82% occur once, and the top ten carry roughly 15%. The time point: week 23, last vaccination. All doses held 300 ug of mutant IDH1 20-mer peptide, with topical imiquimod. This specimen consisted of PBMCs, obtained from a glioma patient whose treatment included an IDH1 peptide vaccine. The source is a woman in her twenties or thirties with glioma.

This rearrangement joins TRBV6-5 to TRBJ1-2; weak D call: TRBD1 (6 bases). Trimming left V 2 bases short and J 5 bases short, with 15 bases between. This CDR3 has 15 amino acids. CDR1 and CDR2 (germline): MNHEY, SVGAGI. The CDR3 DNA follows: TGTGCCAGCAGTTACCTGGACAGCTTGGATTATGGCTACACCTTC. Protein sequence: CASSYLDSLDYGYTF.

As DNA, the CDR3 is TGTGCCAGTAGTAGTGGGGTTAGGCAGCCCCAGCATTTT. This gives the protein CASSSGVRQPQHF. The chain couples TRBV19 to TRBJ1-5, with D unresolved. The V gene lost 4 bases and the J gene lost 7 bases, with 11 bases spanning the gap. The V gene's germline CDR1 is LNHDA and CDR2 SQIVND (reference sequence). CDR3 length equals 13 residues.

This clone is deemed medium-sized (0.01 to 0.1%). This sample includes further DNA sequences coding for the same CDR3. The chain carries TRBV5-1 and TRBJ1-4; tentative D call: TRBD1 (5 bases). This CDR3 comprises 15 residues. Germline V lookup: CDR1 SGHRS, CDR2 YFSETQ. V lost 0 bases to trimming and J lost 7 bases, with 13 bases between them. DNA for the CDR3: TGCGCCAGCAGCTTGGCCGGGGACTCGGGTGAAAAACTGTTTTTT. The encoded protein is CASSLAGDSGEKLFF.

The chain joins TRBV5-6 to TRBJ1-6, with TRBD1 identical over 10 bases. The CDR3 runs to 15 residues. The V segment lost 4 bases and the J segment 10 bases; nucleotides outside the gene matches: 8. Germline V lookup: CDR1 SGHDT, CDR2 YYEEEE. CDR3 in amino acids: CASSPATGGGSPLHF. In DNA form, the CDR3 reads TGTGCCAGCAGCCCAGCGACAGGGGGCGGGTCACCCCTCCACTTT.

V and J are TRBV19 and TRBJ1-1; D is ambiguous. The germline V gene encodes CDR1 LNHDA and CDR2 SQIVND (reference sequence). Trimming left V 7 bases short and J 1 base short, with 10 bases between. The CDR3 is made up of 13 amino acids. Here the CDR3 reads CASNDLSNTEAFF. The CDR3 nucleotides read TGTGCCAGTAACGACCTCTCGAACACTGAAGCTTTCTTT.

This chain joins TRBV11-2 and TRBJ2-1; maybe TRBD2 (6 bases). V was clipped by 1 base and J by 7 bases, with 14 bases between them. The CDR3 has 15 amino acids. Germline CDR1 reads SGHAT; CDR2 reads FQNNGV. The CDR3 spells CASSLALAPRNEQFF. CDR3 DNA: TGTGCCAGCAGCTTAGCACTAGCCCCGAGGAATGAGCAGTTCTTC.

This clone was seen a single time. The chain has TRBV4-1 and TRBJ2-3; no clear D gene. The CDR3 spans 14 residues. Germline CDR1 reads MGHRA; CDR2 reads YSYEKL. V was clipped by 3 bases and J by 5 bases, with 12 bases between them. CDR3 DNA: TGCGCCAGCAGCCAGAAAGGCTCACAAGATACGCAGTATTTT. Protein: CASSQKGSQDTQYF.

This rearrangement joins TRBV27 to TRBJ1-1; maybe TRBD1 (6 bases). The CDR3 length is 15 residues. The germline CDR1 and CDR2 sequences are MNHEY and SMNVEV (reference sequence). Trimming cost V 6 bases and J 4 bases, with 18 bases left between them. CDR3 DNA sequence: TGTGCCAGCAGCCGGACAGCGGCAAGGGGCACTGAAGCTTTCTTT. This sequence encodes CASSRTAARGTEAFF.

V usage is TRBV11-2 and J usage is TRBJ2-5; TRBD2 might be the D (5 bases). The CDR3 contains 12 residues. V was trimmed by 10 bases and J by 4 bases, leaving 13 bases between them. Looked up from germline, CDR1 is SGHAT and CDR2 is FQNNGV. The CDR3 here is CATYLEGETQYF. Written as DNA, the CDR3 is TGTGCCACCTACCTAGAGGGAGAGACCCAGTACTTC.

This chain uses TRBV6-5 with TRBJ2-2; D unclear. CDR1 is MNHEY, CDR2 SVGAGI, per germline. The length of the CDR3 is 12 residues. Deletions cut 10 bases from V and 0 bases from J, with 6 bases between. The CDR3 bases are TGTGCCATCTGGGCGAACACCGGGGAGCTGTTTTTT. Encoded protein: CAIWANTGELFF.

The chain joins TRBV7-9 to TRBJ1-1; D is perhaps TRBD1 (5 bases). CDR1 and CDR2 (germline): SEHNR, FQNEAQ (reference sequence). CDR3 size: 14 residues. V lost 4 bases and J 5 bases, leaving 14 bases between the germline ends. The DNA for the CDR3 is TGTGCCAGCAGCTCCCTGGGCGGGGGGACTGAAGCTTTCTTT. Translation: CASSSLGGGTEAFF.

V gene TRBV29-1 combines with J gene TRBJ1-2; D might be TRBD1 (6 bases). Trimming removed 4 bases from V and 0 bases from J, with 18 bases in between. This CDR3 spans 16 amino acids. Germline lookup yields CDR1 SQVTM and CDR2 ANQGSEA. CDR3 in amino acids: CSVGRRGEHANYGYTF. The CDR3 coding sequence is TGCAGCGTTGGGCGCAGGGGCGAACACGCTAACTATGGCTACACCTTC. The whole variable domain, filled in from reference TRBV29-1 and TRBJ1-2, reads SAVISQKPSRDICQRGTSLTIQCQVDSQVTMMFWYRQQPGQSLTLIATANQGSEATYESGFVIDKFPISRPNLTFSTLTVSNMSPEDSSIYLCSVGRRGEHANYGYTFGSGTRLTVV.

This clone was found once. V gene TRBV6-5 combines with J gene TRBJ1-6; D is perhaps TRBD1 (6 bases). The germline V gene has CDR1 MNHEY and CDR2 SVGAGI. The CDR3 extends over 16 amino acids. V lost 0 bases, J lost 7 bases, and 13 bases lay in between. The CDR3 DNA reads TGTGCCAGCAGTTACTCGGCCCGGACAGCCAATTCACCCCTCCACTTT. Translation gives CASSYSARTANSPLHF.